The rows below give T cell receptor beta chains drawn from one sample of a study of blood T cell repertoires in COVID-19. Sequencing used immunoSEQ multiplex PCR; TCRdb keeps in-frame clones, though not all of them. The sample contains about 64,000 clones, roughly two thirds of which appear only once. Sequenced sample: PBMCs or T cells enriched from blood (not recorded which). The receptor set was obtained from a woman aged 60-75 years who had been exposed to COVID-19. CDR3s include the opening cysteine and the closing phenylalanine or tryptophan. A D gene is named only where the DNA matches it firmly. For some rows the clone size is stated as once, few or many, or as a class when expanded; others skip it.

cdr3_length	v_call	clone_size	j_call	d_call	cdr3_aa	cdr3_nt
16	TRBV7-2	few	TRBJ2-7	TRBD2	CASSGRGLAASYEQYF	TGTGCCAGCAGCGGACGGGGACTAGCGGCCTCCTACGAGCAGTACTTC
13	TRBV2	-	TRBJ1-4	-	CASSEMGREKLFF	TGTGCCAGCAGTGAAATGGGGAGGGAAAAACTGTTTTTT
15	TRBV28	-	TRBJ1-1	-	CASSVGTRRNTEAFF	TGTGCCAGCAGTGTCGGGACACGGAGGAACACTGAAGCTTTCTTT
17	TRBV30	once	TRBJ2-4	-	CAWSREWGGREGNIQYF	TGTGCCTGGAGCCGGGAATGGGGGGGGCGTGAGGGAAACATTCAGTACTTC
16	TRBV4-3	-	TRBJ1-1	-	CASSQQITGWSTEAFF	TGCGCCAGCAGCCAACAGATAACAGGGTGGAGCACTGAAGCTTTCTTT
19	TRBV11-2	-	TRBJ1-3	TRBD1	CASSPRQGRSLSSGNTIYF	TGTGCCAGCAGCCCACGACAGGGGCGCAGTCTTAGCTCTGGAAACACCATATATTTT
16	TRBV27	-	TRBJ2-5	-	CASSDVLRAAQETQYF	TGTGCCAGCAGCGACGTCTTAAGAGCGGCTCAAGAGACCCAGTACTTC
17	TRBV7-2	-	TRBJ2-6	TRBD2	CASTRWGRASGANVLTF	TGTGCCAGCACCCGGTGGGGGAGGGCCTCTGGGGCCAACGTCCTGACTTTC
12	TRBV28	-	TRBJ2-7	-	CASSGSSYEQYF	TGTGCCAGCAGCGGGAGCTCCTACGAGCAGTACTTC
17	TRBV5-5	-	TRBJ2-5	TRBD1	CASSLRPGGAIRETQYF	TGTGCCAGCAGCTTGCGTCCAGGGGGCGCGATCAGAGAGACCCAGTACTTC
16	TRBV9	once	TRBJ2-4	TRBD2	CASSATSGRAGDIQYF	TGTGCCAGCAGCGCAACTAGCGGGAGGGCCGGGGACATTCAGTACTTC
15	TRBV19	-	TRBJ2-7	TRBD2	CASSREGDRSGEQYF	TGTGCCAGCAGCCGGGAGGGGGATAGGTCAGGCGAGCAGTACTTC
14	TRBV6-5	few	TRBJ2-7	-	CASGPTPTSGEQYF	TGTGCCAGCGGCCCGACCCCTACTTCGGGCGAGCAGTACTTC
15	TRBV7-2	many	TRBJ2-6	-	CASSLGDSGANVLTF	TGTGCCAGCAGCTTAGGAGACTCTGGGGCCAACGTCCTGACTTTC
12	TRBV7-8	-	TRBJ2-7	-	CASSSGPREQYF	TGTGCCAGCAGCTCAGGGCCTCGAGAGCAGTACTTC
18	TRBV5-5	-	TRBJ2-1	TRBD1	CASSSLFKDRVAYNEQFF	TGTGCCAGCAGCTCCCTATTTAAAGACAGGGTCGCCTACAATGAGCAGTTCTTC
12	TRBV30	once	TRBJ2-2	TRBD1	CASRGKAGELFF	TGTGCCTCCAGGGGGAAAGCCGGGGAGCTGTTTTTT
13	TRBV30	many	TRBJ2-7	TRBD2	CAWRPGLAGGGDF	TGTGCCTGGAGACCGGGACTAGCGGGAGGTGGAGACTTC
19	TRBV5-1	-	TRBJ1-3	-	CASSLGAGSSSTSGNTIYF	TGCGCCAGCAGCTTGGGCGCAGGTAGTTCGAGTACCTCTGGAAACACCATATATTTT
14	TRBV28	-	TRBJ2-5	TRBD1	CASSPPGDRETQYF	TGTGCCAGCAGTCCCCCCGGGGACAGGGAGACCCAGTACTTC
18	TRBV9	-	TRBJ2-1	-	CASSVFIYRPTLSNEQFF	TGTGCCAGCAGCGTTTTCATTTACAGGCCTACGCTATCCAATGAGCAGTTCTTC
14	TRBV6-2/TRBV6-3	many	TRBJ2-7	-	CASSTSGFTYEQYF	TGTGCCAGCAGTACGAGCGGATTTACCTACGAGCAGTACTTC
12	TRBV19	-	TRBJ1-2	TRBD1	CASKYGTDGYTF	TGTGCCAGTAAATACGGGACAGATGGCTACACCTTC
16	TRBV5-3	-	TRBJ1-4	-	CARSCPQGNFNEKLFF	TGTGCCAGAAGTTGCCCACAGGGAAACTTTAATGAAAAACTGTTTTTT
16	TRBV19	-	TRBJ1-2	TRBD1	CASSTGGKKANYGYTF	TGTGCCAGCTCGACAGGGGGTAAAAAGGCTAACTATGGCTACACCTTC
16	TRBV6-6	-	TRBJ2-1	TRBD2	CASSRYSGTTYNEQFF	TGTGCCAGCAGTAGATATAGCGGGACTACCTACAATGAGCAGTTCTTC
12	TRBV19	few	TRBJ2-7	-	CASSDRVYEQYF	TGTGCCAGTAGCGATCGGGTTTACGAGCAGTACTTC
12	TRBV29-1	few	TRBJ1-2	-	CSVDTLNYGYTF	TGCAGCGTGGACACCCTTAACTATGGCTACACCTTC
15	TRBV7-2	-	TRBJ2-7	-	CASSSKGGRLYEQYF	TGTGCCAGCAGCTCAAAGGGGGGGCGCCTCTACGAGCAGTACTTC
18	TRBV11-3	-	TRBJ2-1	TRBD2	CASSGAGGVLESYNEQFF	TGTGCCAGCAGCGGGGCGGGAGGGGTCCTGGAGTCCTACAATGAGCAGTTCTTC
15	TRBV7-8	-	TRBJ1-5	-	CASSLSSRGSQPQHF	TGTGCCAGCAGCTTATCTTCCCGGGGTAGTCAGCCCCAGCATTTT
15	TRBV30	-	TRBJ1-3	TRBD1	CAWRKTGGTGNTIYF	TGTGCCTGGAGAAAGACAGGGGGCACTGGAAACACCATATATTTT
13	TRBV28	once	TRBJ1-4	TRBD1	CASTGQGKEKLFF	TGTGCCAGCACAGGACAGGGCAAGGAAAAACTGTTTTTT
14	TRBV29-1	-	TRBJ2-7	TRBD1	CSATGQGAGYEQYF	TGCAGCGCCACCGGACAGGGGGCGGGGTACGAGCAGTACTTC
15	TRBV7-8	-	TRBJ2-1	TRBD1	CASSIQTGQGLEQFF	TGTGCCAGCAGCATTCAAACCGGACAGGGCCTCGAGCAGTTCTTC
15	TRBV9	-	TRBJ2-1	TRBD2	CASSPREGSYNEQFF	TGTGCCAGCAGCCCTCGGGAGGGATCCTACAATGAGCAGTTCTTC